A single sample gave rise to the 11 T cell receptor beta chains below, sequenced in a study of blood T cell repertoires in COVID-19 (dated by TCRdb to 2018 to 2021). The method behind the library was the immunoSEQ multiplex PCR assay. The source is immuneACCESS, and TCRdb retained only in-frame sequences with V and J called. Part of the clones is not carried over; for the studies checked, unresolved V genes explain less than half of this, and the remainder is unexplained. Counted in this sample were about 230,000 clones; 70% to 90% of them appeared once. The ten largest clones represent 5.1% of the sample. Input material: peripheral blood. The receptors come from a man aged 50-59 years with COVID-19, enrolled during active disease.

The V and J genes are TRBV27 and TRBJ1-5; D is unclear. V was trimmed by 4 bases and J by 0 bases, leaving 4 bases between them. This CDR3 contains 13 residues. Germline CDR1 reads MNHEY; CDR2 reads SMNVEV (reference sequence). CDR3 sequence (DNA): TGTGCCAGCAGTTCGAGTAGCAATCAGCCCCAGCATTTT. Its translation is CASSSSSNQPQHF.

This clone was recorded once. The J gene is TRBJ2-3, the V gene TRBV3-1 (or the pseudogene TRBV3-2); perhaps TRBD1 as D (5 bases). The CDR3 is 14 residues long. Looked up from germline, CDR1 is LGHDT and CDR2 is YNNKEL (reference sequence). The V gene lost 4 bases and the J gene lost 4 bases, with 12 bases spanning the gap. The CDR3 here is CASSLRAYADTQYF. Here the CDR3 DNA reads TGTGCCAGCAGCCTCAGGGCGTACGCAGATACGCAGTATTTT.

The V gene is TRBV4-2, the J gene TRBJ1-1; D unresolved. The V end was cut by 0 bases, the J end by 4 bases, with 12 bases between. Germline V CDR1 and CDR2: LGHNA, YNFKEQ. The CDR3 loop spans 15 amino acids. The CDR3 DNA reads TGTGCCAGCAGCCAAGAGGTGGCAGGTGCCACTGAAGCTTTCTTT. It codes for CASSQEVAGATEAFF.

The CDR3 nucleotides read TGTGCCAGCAGGGTTCTACCGGGATATTACAATGAGCAGTTCTTC. Translation: CASRVLPGYYNEQFF. The rearrangement uses TRBV6-5 and TRBJ2-1; tentatively, D is TRBD2 (5 bases). Trimming cost V 6 bases and J 4 bases, with 16 bases left between them. The CDR3 contains 15 residues. CDR1 is MNHEY and CDR2 is SVGAGI in the germline V gene.

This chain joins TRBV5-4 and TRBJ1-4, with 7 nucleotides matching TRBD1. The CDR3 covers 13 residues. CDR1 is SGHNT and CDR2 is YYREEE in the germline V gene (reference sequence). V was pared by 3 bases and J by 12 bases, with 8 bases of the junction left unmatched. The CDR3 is CASSSERTGELFF. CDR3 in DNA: TGTGCCAGCAGCTCTGAAAGGACAGGTGAACTGTTTTTT.

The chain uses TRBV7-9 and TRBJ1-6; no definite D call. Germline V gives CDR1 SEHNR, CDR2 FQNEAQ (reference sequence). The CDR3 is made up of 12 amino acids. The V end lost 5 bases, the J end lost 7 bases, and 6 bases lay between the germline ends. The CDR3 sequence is CASSHRNSPLHF. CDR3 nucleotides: TGTGCCAGCAGCCACAGAAATTCACCCCTCCACTTT.

The CDR3 DNA reads TGCGCCAGCAGCCCGGGACTAGCAAGTCGGGTTACGCAGTATTTT. Amino acid sequence: CASSPGLASRVTQYF. V usage is TRBV4-3 and J usage is TRBJ2-3; 9 nucleotides match TRBD2. The CDR3 is 15 amino acids. The V gene's germline CDR1 is LGHNA and CDR2 YSLEER. Losses at the gene ends were 4 bases for V and 8 bases for J; bases not matched to a gene: 10.

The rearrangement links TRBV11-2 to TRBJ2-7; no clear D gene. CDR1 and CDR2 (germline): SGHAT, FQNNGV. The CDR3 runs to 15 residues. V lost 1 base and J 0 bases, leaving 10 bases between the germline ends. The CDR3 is CASSLVAQSSYEQYF. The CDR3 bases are TGTGCCAGCAGCTTAGTGGCCCAAAGCTCCTACGAGCAGTACTTC.

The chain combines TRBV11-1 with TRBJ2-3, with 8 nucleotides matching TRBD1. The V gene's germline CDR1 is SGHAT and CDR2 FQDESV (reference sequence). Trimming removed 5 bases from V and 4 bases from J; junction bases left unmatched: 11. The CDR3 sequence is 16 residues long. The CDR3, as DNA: TGTGCCAGCAGCCTACAAAGGACAGGGAACCCAGATACGCAGTATTTT. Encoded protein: CASSLQRTGNPDTQYF.

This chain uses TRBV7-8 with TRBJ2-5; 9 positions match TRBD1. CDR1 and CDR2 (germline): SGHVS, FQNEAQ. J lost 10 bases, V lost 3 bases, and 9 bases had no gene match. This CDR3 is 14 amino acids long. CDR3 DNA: TGTGCCAGCAGCTTCCACAGGGGGCCCTTGGACCAGTACTTC. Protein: CASSFHRGPLDQYF.

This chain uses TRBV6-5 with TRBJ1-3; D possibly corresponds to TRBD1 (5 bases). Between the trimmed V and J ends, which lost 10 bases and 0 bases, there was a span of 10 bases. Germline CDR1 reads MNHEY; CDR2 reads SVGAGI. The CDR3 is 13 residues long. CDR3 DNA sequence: TGTGCCACCCAACAGGCCTCTGGAAACACCATATATTTT. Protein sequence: CATQQASGNTIYF.